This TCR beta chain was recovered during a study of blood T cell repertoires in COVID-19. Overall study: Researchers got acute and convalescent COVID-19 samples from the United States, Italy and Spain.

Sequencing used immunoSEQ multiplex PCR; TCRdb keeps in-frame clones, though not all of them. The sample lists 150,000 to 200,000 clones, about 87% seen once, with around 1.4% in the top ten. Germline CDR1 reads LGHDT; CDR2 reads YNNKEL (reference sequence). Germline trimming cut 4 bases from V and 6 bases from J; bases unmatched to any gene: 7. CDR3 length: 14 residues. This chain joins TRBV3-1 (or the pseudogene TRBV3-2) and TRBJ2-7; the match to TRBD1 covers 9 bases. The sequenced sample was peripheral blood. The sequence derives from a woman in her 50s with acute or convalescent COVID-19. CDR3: CASSLLQGAAEQYF. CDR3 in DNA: TGTGCCAGCAGCCTTCTACAGGGGGCCGCCGAGCAGTACTTC.